This entry concerns a single TCR beta chain. What it binds is not known. Recent vaccinations or acute infections were absent in the healthy HIV-negative adult donors. Splitting the CD4+ cells yielded a CD45RA+ naive subset and a CD45RA-negative memory subset. There are 14 residues in the CDR3. V was pared by 6 bases and J by 3 bases, with 14 bases between. The germline V gene encodes CDR1 SGHNT and CDR2 YENEEA. The data originate from a study of shared clonotypes between healthy human individuals. Study observations and caveats: The four-donor shared clonotypes exceeded non-shared clonotypes in generation probability, with non-shared ones scoring lower. Naive subsets typically showed greater estimated richness than memory subsets.

Repertoires were generated with immunoSEQ multiplex PCR, while TCRdb's copy carries only in-frame clones and drops some. The top ten hold more than 0.35% of the sample, which has fewer than 3 million clones, less than 95% seen once. Sequencing was carried out using naive CD4+ T cells from PBMCs. Subset: CD45RA+ positively selected. The receptor was derived from a man between 18 and 35 years old in good health. Some clones in this sample may be carry-over from other donors' samples. The rearrangement uses TRBV11-3 and TRBJ2-5, with D perhaps TRBD2 (7 bases). The CDR3 region has the DNA TGTGCCAGCAGTCAAACAGGGACTAAAGAGACCCAGTACTTC. This encodes CASSQTGTKETQYF.